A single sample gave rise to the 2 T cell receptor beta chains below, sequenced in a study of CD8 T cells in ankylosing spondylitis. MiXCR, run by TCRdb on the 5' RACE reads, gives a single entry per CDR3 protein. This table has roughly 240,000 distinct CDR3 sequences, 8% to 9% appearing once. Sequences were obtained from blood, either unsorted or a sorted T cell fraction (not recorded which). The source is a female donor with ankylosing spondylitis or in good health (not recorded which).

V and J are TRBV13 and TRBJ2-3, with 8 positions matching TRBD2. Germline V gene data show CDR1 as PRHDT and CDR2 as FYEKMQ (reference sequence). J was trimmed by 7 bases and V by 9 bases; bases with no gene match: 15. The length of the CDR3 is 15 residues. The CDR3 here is CARGAGLRGGYTQYF. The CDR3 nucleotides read TGTGCCAGGGGCGCCGGCCTCCGGGGGGGATATACGCAGTATTTT.

CDR3 nucleotide sequence: TGCGCCAGCAGCGTCCTAGGGACAGAAGACTACGAGCAGTACTTC. Amino acid sequence: CASSVLGTEDYEQYF. The chain carries TRBV5-1 and TRBJ2-7; 7 nucleotides match TRBD1. Germline V CDR1 and CDR2: SGHRS, YFSETQ. J lost 3 bases, V lost 4 bases, and 10 bases had no gene match. The CDR3 length is 15 residues.